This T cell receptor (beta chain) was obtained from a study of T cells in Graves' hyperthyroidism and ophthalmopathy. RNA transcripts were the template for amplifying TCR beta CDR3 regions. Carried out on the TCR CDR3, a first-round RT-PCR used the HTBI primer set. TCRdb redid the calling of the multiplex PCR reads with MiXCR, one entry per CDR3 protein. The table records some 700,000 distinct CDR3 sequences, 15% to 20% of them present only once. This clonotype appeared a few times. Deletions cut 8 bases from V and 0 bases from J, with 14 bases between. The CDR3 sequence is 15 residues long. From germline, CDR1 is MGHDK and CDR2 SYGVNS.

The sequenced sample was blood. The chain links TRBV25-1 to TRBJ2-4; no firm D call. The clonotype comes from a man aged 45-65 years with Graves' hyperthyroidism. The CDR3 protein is CASSDAELAKNIQYF. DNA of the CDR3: TGTGCCAGCTCCGACGCGGAACTAGCCAAAAACATTCAGTACTTC.